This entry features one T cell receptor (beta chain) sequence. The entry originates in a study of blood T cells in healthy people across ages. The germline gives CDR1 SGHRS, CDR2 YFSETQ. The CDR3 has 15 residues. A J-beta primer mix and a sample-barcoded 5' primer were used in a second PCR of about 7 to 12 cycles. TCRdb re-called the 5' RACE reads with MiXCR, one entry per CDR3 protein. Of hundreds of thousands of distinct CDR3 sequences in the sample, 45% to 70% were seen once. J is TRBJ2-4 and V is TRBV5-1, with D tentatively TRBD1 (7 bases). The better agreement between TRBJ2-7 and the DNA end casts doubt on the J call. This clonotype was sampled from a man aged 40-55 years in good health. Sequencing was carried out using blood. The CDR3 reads CASSFLQGEVYEQYF. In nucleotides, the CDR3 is TGCGCCAGCAGCTTTTTGCAGGGGGAGGTCTACGAGCAGTACTTC.